Below, 25 T cell receptor beta chains from the same sample are listed, as sequenced in a study of cytomegalovirus exposure and HLA in healthy donors. Researchers ran the PCR with 60 Vbeta and 13 Jbeta primers. Sequencing was performed with immunoSEQ multiplex PCR; in TCRdb, only in-frame clones are kept and a portion is missing. The sample has tens of thousands of clones, around 71% seen once. The sample was PBMCs. All receptors derive from a man aged 60 to 75 in good health and CMV-seronegative.

The chain employs TRBV7-6 and TRBJ2-1; the match to TRBD2 covers 9 bases. The germline V gene has CDR1 SGHVS and CDR2 FNYEAQ. This CDR3 contains 15 residues. The J segment lost 10 bases and the V segment lost 2 bases, leaving 9 bases of the junction unmatched. The CDR3 loop is CASSLSGSGRPEQFF. The DNA of the CDR3 is TGTGCCAGCAGCTTAAGCGGTAGCGGGAGACCCGAGCAGTTCTTC.

This chain links TRBV14 with TRBJ2-2; perhaps TRBD1 as D (5 bases). The CDR3 is 14 residues long. Trimming removed 8 bases from V and 0 bases from J, with 10 bases in between. Germline CDR1 reads SGHDN; CDR2 reads FVKESK. The CDR3 DNA reads as TGTGCCAGCCGGGCGACAGCGAACACCGGGGAGCTGTTTTTT. As protein: CASRATANTGELFF. Together with reference TRBV14 and TRBJ2-2, the CDR3 gives the full variable domain: EAGVTQFPSHSVIEKGQTVTLRCDPISGHDNLYWYRRVMGKEIKFLLHFVKESKQDESGMPNNRFLAERTGGTYSTLKVQPAELEDSGVYFCASRATANTGELFFGEGSRLTVL.

The chain uses TRBV5-1 and TRBJ1-4, with D maybe TRBD1 (5 bases). The length of the CDR3 is 15 residues. The germline V gene has CDR1 SGHRS and CDR2 YFSETQ. Trimming shortened V by 3 bases and J by 7 bases, and 16 bases separated the two germline ends. CDR3 DNA: TGCGCCAGCAGCTCGGAGGGGTTGGGTGGTGAAAAACTGTTTTTT. Translating it yields CASSSEGLGGEKLFF.

The chain combines TRBV6-5 with TRBJ1-1, with D maybe TRBD1 (5 bases). V lost 8 bases and J 3 bases, leaving 10 bases between the germline ends. Germline values: CDR1 MNHEY, CDR2 SVGAGI. The CDR3 consists of 12 residues. Written as DNA, the CDR3 is TGTGCCAGCCGCATGGGGCACACTGAAGCTTTCTTT. Protein sequence: CASRMGHTEAFF.

The chain combines TRBV29-1 with TRBJ1-2; the match to TRBD1 covers 9 bases. V lost 6 bases and J lost 6; bases outside the gene matches: 2. CDR3 length equals 11 residues. Germline V gives CDR1 SQVTM, CDR2 ANQGSEA. This CDR3 is CSVQGADGYTF. CDR3 DNA: TGCAGCGTACAGGGGGCGGATGGCTACACCTTC.

The rearrangement links TRBV7-9 to TRBJ1-2; 10 nucleotides line up with TRBD1. The germline V gene encodes CDR1 SEHNR and CDR2 FQNEAQ (reference sequence). Trimming at V came to 5 bases and at J to 3 bases, leaving 9 bases not matched to a gene. The length of the CDR3 is 16 residues. The CDR3 spells CASSPRRQGADYGYTF. CDR3 sequence (DNA): TGTGCCAGCAGCCCAAGGAGACAGGGGGCAGACTATGGCTACACCTTC.

The V call is TRBV5-6, the J call TRBJ2-7; 11 nucleotides agree with TRBD1. The CDR3 sequence is 16 residues long. CDR1 and CDR2 from the germline V gene are SGHDT and YYEEEE. V shed 3 bases and J 1 base; nucleotides not matched to a gene: 6. The CDR3 DNA follows: TGTGCCAGCAGCTGGACAGGGACAGGGGGATCCTACGAGCAGTACTTC. This encodes CASSWTGTGGSYEQYF.

The J gene is TRBJ2-1, the V gene TRBV15, with D possibly TRBD1 on 5 matching bases. Germline V gene sequence: CDR1 LNHNV, CDR2 YYDKDF (reference sequence). The CDR3 contains 16 residues. Deletions cut 5 bases from V and 3 bases from J, with 17 bases between. CDR3 region: CATSSQGWQDYNEQFF. The CDR3 DNA follows: TGTGCCACCAGCTCCCAGGGATGGCAGGACTACAATGAGCAGTTCTTC.

V gene TRBV11-2 combines with J gene TRBJ2-7; D may be TRBD2 (6 bases). This CDR3 has 14 amino acids. The germline V gene has CDR1 SGHAT and CDR2 FQNNGV. Trimming left V 1 base short and J 3 bases short, with 10 bases between. The CDR3 DNA is TGTGCCAGCAGCTTAGGGGGACTGGGCTACGAGCAGTACTTC. Encoded protein: CASSLGGLGYEQYF. Full variable domain (rest looked up from reference TRBV11-2 and TRBJ2-7): EAGVAQSPRYKIIEKRQSVAFWCNPISGHATLYWYQQILGQGPKLLIQFQNNGVVDDSQLPKDRFSAERLKGVDSTLKIQPAKLEDSAVYLCASSLGGLGYEQYFGPGTRLTVT.

The chain recombines TRBV4-1 with TRBJ1-3, with 10 bases aligning to TRBD1. Germline assignment: CDR1 MGHRA and CDR2 YSYEKL. J was trimmed by 2 bases and V by 3 bases; bases with no gene match: 1. The CDR3 is 15 residues long. The chain's CDR3 is CASSQTGGTGNTIYF. CDR3 DNA: TGCGCCAGCAGCCAGACAGGGGGCACTGGAAACACCATATATTTT.

The chain uses TRBV11-2 and TRBJ1-4, with no clear D. Germline lookup yields CDR1 SGHAT and CDR2 FQNNGV. This CDR3 is 11 amino acids long. V lost 5 bases and J 8 bases, leaving 6 bases between the germline ends. CDR3: CASSTTEKLFF. CDR3 in DNA: TGTGCCAGCAGCACCACAGAAAAACTGTTTTTT.

V usage is TRBV25-1 and J usage is TRBJ2-1; D is ambiguous. V was pared by 6 bases and J by 3 bases, with 12 bases between. The germline gives CDR1 MGHDK, CDR2 SYGVNS. This CDR3 has 14 amino acids. For the CDR3, the DNA is TGTGCCAGCAGCGAGTCCCTATTCTACAATGAGCAGTTCTTC. Its translation: CASSESLFYNEQFF.

This clone has more than one count but fewer than ten. The V and J genes are TRBV6-6 and TRBJ1-5; D might be TRBD1 (6 bases). Germline V gene sequence: CDR1 MNHNY, CDR2 SVGAGI (reference sequence). Trimming cost V 2 bases and J 8 bases, with 13 bases left between them. The CDR3 length is 14 residues. The CDR3 bases are TGTGCCAGCAGTTACGGTACAGGGACGGAGCCCCAGCATTTT. Translated, it gives CASSYGTGTEPQHF.

J is TRBJ2-3 and V is TRBV11-2; no clear D gene. The CDR3 totals 14 residues. CDR1 SGHAT and CDR2 FQNNGV come from the germline V gene. Trimming left V 1 base short and J 3 bases short, with 8 bases between. DNA for the CDR3: TGTGCCAGCAGCTTAGGGTTCAGGACAGATACGCAGTATTTT. As protein: CASSLGFRTDTQYF.

V is TRBV25-1 and J is TRBJ2-1; possibly TRBD1 for D (6 bases). Per the germline V gene, CDR1 is MGHDK and CDR2 is SYGVNS. The CDR3 totals 14 residues. V was pared by 3 bases and J by 4 bases, with 10 bases between. This chain's CDR3 is CASSDTRGYNEQFF. As DNA, the CDR3 is TGTGCCAGCAGTGATACCAGGGGTTACAATGAGCAGTTCTTC.

The chain employs TRBV5-8 and TRBJ2-2, with 13 bases matching TRBD2. The CDR3 sequence is 18 residues long. CDR1 is SGHTS and CDR2 is YDEGEE in the germline V gene. Trimming cost V 5 bases and J 2 bases; bases outside gene matches: 9. Here the CDR3 reads CASSHGLAGATNTGELFF. As DNA, the CDR3 is TGTGCCAGCAGTCATGGACTAGCGGGGGCAACTAACACCGGGGAGCTGTTTTTT.

The J gene is TRBJ1-5, the V gene TRBV28, with D perhaps matching TRBD1 (6 bases). Germline V CDR1 and CDR2: MDHEN, SYDVKM. Trimming left V 5 bases short and J 4 bases short, with 18 bases between. There are 16 residues in the CDR3. CDR3 in DNA: TGTGCCAGCAGTCCTACGTCCGGACAGAAAAATCAGCCCCAGCATTTT. This translates into CASSPTSGQKNQPQHF. The full variable domain, its missing parts supplied by reference TRBV28 and TRBJ1-5, is DVKVTQSSRYLVKRTGEKVFLECVQDMDHENMFWYRQDPGLGLRLIYFSYDVKMKEKGDIPEGYSVSREKKERFSLILESASTNQTSMYLCASSPTSGQKNQPQHFGDGTRLSIL.

The chain is built from TRBV28 and TRBJ2-5, with 9 bases fitting TRBD2. Losses at the gene ends were 5 bases for V and 12 bases for J; bases not matched to a gene: 22. This CDR3 is 17 amino acids long. Germline V CDR1 and CDR2: MDHEN, SYDVKM. The DNA for the CDR3 is TGTGCCAGCAGTCAACACAAGGGCGGGAGGGCCGCGATACCGGAGTACTTC. This gives the protein CASSQHKGGRAAIPEYF.

The genes are TRBV10-3 and TRBJ1-3, with 8 bases that match TRBD1. V was pared by 4 bases and J by 2 bases, with 7 bases of the junction left unmatched. Germline lookup yields CDR1 ENHRY and CDR2 SYGVKD. This CDR3 comprises 16 residues. DNA for the CDR3: TGTGCCATCAGTGGTCTCTCGGACAGGGCTGGAAACACCATATATTTT. Its protein product is CAISGLSDRAGNTIYF.

This chain links TRBV19 with TRBJ2-1; 7 nucleotides agree with TRBD1. From germline, CDR1 is LNHDA and CDR2 SQIVND (reference sequence). The junction had 10 bases not matched to a gene; V was cut back by 5 bases and J by 3 bases. The CDR3 spans 16 residues. The CDR3 region has the DNA TGTGCCAGTAGTGGTGGACAGGCTAGGGTCTACAATGAGCAGTTCTTC. As protein: CASSGGQARVYNEQFF.

V gene TRBV30 combines with J gene TRBJ1-2; perhaps TRBD1 as D (6 bases). Germline CDR1 and CDR2: GTSNPN and SVGIG (reference sequence). This CDR3 has 13 residues. The V gene lost 1 base and the J gene lost 4 bases, with 10 bases spanning the gap. This CDR3 is CAWSGKQGYGYTF. The CDR3 region has the DNA TGTGCCTGGAGTGGTAAACAGGGCTATGGCTACACCTTC. The whole variable domain, filled in from reference TRBV30 and TRBJ1-2, reads SQTIHQWPATLVQPVGSPLSLECTVEGTSNPNLYWYRQAAGRGLQLLFYSVGIGQISSEVPQNLSASRPQDRQFILSSKKLLLSDSGFYLCAWSGKQGYGYTFGSGTRLTVV.

A single count supports this clone. The V and J genes are TRBV12-5 and TRBJ2-1; tentative D call: TRBD1 (6 bases). Germline V gene lookup returns CDR1 LGHNT and CDR2 FRNRAP. This CDR3 contains 15 residues. Trimming cost V 1 base and J 0 bases, with 7 bases left between them. In nucleotides, the CDR3 is TGTGCTAGTGGTTTGGGGACAGTCTCCTACAATGAGCAGTTCTTC. Translated, it gives CASGLGTVSYNEQFF.

The chain recombines TRBV28 with TRBJ1-1; possible D gene TRBD1, 6 bases. Trimming removed 6 bases at V and 0 bases at J, with 17 bases between. Germline V gene sequence: CDR1 MDHEN, CDR2 SYDVKM. The CDR3 length is 16 residues. The DNA of the CDR3 is TGTGCCAGCAGCCGACTCGACAGGCTTATGAACACTGAAGCTTTCTTT. Translated, it gives CASSRLDRLMNTEAFF.

This chain links TRBV5-6 with TRBJ2-1, with TRBD1 identical over 11 bases. The trim removed 2 bases at V and 6 bases at J, leaving 4 bases unmatched. The germline gives CDR1 SGHDT, CDR2 YYEEEE. The CDR3 runs 15 residues. Here the CDR3 reads CASSFTGTGGNEQFF. The DNA for the CDR3 is TGTGCCAGCAGCTTCACCGGGACAGGGGGCAATGAGCAGTTCTTC.

This rearrangement joins TRBV4-3 to TRBJ1-1; 7 bases match TRBD1. Germline values: CDR1 LGHNA, CDR2 YSLEER. This CDR3 spans 14 amino acids. V shed 1 base, J shed 4 bases, and the junction held 3 bases outside the gene matches. The CDR3 nucleotides read TGCGCCAGCAGCCAAGGACAGGGAGGCACTGAAGCTTTCTTT. This sequence encodes CASSQGQGGTEAFF.